This T cell receptor beta chain was captured by sequencing in a study of metastatic and nonmetastatic thyroid tumors. Study background: For malignant and benign thyroid patients, tumor or nodule tissue and blood were the sources whose repertoires were compared.

This clone was counted a few times. Thyroid surgery had not been preceded by any treatment in any patient. TCRdb reprocessed the PCR reads using MiXCR. The sample lists about 59,000 clones, 15% to 20% occurring once. The CDR3 totals 12 residues. The V gene lost 3 bases and the J gene lost 5 bases, with 8 bases spanning the gap. The sequence derives from a male donor with papillary thyroid cancer or a benign thyroid nodule (not recorded which). Some clones in this sample may be carry-over from other donors' samples. The J gene is TRBJ2-7, the V gene TRBV12-3 or TRBV12-4; D not certain. The sample consisted of blood. As DNA, the CDR3 is TGTGCCAGCAGTTTTAGGGTGGACGAGCAGTACTTC. Residues: CASSFRVDEQYF.